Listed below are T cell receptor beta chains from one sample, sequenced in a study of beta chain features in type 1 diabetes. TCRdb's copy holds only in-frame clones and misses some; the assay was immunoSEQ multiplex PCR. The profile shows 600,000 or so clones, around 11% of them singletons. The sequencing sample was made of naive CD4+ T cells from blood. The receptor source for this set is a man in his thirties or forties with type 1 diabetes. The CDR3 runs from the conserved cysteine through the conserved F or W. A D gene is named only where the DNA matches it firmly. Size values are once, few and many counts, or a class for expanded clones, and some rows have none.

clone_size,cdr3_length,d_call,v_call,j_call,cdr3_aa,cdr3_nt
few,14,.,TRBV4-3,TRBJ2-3,CASSQDTGTDTQYF,TGCGCCAGCAGCCAGGATACAGGCACAGATACGCAGTATTTT
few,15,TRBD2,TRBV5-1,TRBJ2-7,CASSLGTSVAYEQYF,TGCGCCAGCAGCCTAGGGACTAGCGTGGCCTACGAGCAGTACTTC
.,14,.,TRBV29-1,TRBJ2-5,CSVEDFRGVETQYF,TGCAGCGTTGAAGACTTCCGCGGGGTGGAGACCCAGTACTTC
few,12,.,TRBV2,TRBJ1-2,CASSGAGHGYTF,TGTGCCAGCAGTGGCGCAGGGCATGGCTACACCTTC
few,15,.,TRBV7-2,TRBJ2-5,CASSLPGVAQETQYF,TGTGCCAGCAGCTTACCAGGGGTCGCTCAAGAGACCCAGTACTTC
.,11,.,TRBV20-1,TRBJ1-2,CSAREGRGYTF,TGCAGTGCTAGAGAAGGCAGAGGCTACACCTTC
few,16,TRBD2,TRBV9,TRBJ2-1,CASSVGAGLSTGEQFF,TGTGCCAGCAGCGTAGGAGCGGGGTTAAGTACGGGTGAGCAGTTCTTC
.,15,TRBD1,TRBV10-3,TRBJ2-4,CAISETGGSKNIQYF,TGTGCCATCAGTGAAACAGGGGGATCCAAAAACATTCAGTACTTC
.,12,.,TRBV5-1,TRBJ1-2,CASSNRVYGYTF,TGCGCCAGCAGCAACAGGGTCTATGGCTACACCTTC
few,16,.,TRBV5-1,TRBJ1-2,CASSFMVEGRPYGYTF,TGCGCCAGCAGCTTCATGGTCGAGGGACGGCCCTATGGCTACACCTTC
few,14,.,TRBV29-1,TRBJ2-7,CSVEGSDGSYEQYF,TGCAGCGTTGAAGGGTCGGACGGCTCCTACGAGCAGTACTTC
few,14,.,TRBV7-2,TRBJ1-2,CASTPGQFNYGYTF,TGTGCCAGCACCCCCGGACAGTTCAACTATGGCTACACCTTC
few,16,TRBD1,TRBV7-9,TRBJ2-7,CASSLALAGGTYEQYF,TGTGCCAGCAGCTTAGCGCTTGCAGGGGGCACCTACGAGCAGTACTTC
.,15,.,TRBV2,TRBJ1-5,CASSDSRGSNQPQHF,TGTGCCAGCAGTGATTCCAGGGGTAGCAATCAGCCCCAGCATTTT
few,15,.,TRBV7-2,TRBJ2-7,CASSLAAGVGYEQYF,TGTGCCAGCAGCTTAGCTGCAGGGGTAGGCTACGAGCAGTACTTC
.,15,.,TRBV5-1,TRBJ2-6,CASSLGVSGANVLTF,TGCGCCAGCAGCCTGGGGGTGAGTGGGGCCAACGTCCTGACTTTC
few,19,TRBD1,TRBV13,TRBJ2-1,CASSLSKGQVDSSYNEQFF,TGTGCCAGCAGCTTAAGCAAGGGACAGGTGGACAGCTCCTACAATGAGCAGTTCTTC
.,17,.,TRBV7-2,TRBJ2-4,CASSLAGPTLAKNIQYF,TGTGCCAGCAGCTTAGCGGGACCCACTCTAGCCAAAAACATTCAGTACTTC
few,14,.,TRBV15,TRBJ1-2,CATSRADTFYGYTF,TGTGCCACCAGCAGAGCGGACACCTTCTATGGCTACACCTTC
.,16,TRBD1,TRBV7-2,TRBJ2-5,CASSFLTGGPQETQYF,TGTGCCAGCAGCTTCTTGACAGGGGGGCCCCAAGAGACCCAGTACTTC
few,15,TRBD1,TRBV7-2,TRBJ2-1,CASSLAGTGGHEQFF,TGTGCCAGCAGCTTAGCAGGGACAGGGGGCCATGAGCAGTTCTTC
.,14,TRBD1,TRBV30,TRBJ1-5,CAWKTGTGRQPQHF,TGTGCCTGGAAAACCGGGACAGGGCGACAGCCCCAGCATTTT
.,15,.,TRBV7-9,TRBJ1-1,CASSSFAGRDTEAFF,TGTGCCAGCAGCTCGTTCGCGGGGAGGGACACTGAAGCTTTCTTT